This T cell receptor (beta chain) was recovered during a study of T cells after yellow fever vaccination. Study overall: In the case of low-cell-number fractions, SMART-Seq v4 Ultra Low Input was used for preparation. Study-level points and caveats: The CD4 compartment and the CD8 compartment contained a small share of clonotypes in common.

Trimming removed 4 bases at V and 0 bases at J, with 21 bases between. The CDR3 has 19 amino acids. Germline V gives CDR1 LGHDT, CDR2 YNNKEL (reference sequence). TCRdb itself ran the 5' RACE reads through MiXCR, one entry per CDR3 protein. Of about 4,500 distinct CDR3 sequences in the sample, 7.8% were seen once. This clonotype has a count of ten or more. This sequence was found in a man between 18 and 29 years old who received the YFV17D yellow fever vaccine. The specimen was PBMCs, either bulk or a sorted T-cell subset (CD4+, CD8+, memory, or dextramer-sorted; not recorded which), collected around 45 days after the first yellow fever vaccination. The V gene is TRBV3-1, the J gene TRBJ2-2; either TRBD1 or TRBD2 may supply D (6 bases each). The CDR3 nucleotides are TGTGCCAGCAGCCTCCTCTCGGGGGCGACTGTATCGAACACCGGGGAGCTGTTTTTT. This gives the protein CASSLLSGATVSNTGELFF.